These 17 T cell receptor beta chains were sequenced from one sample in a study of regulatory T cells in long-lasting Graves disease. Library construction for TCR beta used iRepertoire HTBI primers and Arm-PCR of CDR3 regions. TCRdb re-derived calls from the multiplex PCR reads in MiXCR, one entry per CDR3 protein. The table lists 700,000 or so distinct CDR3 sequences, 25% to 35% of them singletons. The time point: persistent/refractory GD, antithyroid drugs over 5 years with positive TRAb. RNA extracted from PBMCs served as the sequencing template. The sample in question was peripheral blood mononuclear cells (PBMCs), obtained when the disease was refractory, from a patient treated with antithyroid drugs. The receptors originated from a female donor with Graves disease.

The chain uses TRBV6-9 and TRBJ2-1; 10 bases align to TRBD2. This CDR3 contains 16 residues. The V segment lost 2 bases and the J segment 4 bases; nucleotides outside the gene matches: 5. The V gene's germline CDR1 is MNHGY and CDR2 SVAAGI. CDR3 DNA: TGTGCCAGCAGTTATGGACGGACTAGCGGTTACAATGAGCAGTTCTTC. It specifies CASSYGRTSGYNEQFF.

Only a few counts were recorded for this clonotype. The CDR3 loop reads CASSRGLPYGGYTF. DNA of the CDR3: TGTGCCAGCAGTCGGGGACTCCCCTATGGTGGCTACACCTTC. The chain carries TRBV2 and TRBJ1-2; possible D gene TRBD1, 5 bases. The V gene lost 5 bases and the J gene lost 7 bases, with 17 bases spanning the gap. The CDR3 totals 14 residues. The germline CDR1 and CDR2 sequences are SNHLY and FYNNEI. The entire variable domain, with the rest obtained from reference TRBV2 and TRBJ1-2, is as follows: EPEVTQTPSHQVTQMGQEVILRCVPISNHLYFYWYRQILGQKVEFLVSFYNNEISEKSEIFDDQFSVERPDGSNFTLKIRSTKLEDSAMYFCASSRGLPYGGYTFGSGTRLTVV.

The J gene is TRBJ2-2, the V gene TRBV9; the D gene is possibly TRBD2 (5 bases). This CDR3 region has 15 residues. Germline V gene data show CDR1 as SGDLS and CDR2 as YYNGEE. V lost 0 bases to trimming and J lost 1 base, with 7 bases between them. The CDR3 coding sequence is TGTGCCAGCAGCGTAGTCGGGATGAACACCGGGGAGCTGTTTTTT. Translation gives CASSVVGMNTGELFF.

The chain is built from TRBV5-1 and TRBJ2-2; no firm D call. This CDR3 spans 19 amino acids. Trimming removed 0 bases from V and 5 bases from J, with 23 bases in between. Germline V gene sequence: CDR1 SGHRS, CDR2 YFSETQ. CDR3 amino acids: CASSLAGHSGRMRTGELFF. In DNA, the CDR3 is TGCGCCAGCAGCTTGGCCGGGCATTCGGGCCGCATGCGAACCGGGGAGCTGTTTTTT.

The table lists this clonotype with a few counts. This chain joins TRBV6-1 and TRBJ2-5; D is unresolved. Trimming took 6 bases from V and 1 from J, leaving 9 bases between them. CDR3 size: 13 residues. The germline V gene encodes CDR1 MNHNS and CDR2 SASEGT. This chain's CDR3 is CASREPVQETQYF. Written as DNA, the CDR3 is TGTGCCAGCAGAGAACCAGTCCAAGAGACCCAGTACTTC.

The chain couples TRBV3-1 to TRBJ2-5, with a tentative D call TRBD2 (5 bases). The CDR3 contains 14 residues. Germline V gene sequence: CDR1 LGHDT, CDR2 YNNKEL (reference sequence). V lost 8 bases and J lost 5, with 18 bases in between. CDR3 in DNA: TGTGCCAGCGGGCGGGTGGGCCCTCTGGAGACCCAGTACTTC. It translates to CASGRVGPLETQYF.

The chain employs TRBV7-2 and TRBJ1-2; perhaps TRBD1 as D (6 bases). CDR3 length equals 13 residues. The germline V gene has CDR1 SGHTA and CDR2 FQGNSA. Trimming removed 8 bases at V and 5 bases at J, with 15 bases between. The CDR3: CASSTDRSYGYTF. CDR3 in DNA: TGTGCCAGCTCTACAGACAGGAGTTATGGCTACACCTTC.

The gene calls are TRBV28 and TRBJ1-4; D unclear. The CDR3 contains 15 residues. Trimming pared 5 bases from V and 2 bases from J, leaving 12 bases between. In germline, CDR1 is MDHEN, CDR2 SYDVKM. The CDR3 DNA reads TGTGCCAGCAGTGGCCAGCGGAGGACTAATGAAAAACTGTTTTTT. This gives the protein CASSGQRRTNEKLFF.

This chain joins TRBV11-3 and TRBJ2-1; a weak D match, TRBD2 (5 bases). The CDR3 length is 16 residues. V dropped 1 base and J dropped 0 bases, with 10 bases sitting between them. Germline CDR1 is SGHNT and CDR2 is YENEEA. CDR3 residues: CASSLGGSGSYNEQFF. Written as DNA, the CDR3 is TGTGCCAGCAGCTTAGGCGGAAGCGGCTCCTACAATGAGCAGTTCTTC.

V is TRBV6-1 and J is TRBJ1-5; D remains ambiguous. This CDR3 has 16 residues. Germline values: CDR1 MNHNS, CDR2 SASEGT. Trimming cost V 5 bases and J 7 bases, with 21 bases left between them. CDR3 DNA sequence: TGTGCCAGCAGTAAGTCGGGCCGCACGGTCGGACAGCCCCAGCATTTT. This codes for CASSKSGRTVGQPQHF.

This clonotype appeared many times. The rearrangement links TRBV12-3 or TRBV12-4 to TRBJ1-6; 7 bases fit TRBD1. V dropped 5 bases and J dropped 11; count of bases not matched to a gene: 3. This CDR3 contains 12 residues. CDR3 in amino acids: CASSRDSPPLHF. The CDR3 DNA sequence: TGTGCCAGCAGTAGGGACAGCCCACCCCTCCACTTT.

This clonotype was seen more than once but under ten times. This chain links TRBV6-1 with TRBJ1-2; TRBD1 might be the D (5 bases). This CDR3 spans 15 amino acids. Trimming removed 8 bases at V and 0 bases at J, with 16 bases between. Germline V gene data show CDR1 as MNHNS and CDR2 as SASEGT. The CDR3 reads CASLPGTQANYGYTF. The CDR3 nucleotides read TGTGCCAGCCTCCCCGGGACGCAAGCTAACTATGGCTACACCTTC.

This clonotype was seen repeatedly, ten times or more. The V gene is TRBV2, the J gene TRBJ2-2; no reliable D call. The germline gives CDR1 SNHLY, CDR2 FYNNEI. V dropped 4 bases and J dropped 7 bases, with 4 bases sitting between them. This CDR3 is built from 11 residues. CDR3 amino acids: CASSVYGELFF. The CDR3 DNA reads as TGTGCCAGCAGTGTTTACGGGGAGCTGTTTTTT.

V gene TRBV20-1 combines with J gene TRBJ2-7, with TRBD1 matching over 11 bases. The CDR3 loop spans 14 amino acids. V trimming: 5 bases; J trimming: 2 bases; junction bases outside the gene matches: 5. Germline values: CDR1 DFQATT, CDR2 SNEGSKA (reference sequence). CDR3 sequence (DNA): TGCAGTGCTGGAAGGACAGGGGGCACCTACGAGCAGTACTTC. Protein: CSAGRTGGTYEQYF.

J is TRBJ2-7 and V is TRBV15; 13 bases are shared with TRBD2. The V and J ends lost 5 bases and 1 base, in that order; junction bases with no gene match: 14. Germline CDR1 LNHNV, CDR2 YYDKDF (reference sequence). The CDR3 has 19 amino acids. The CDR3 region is CATSCLWLWGLAGSYEQYF. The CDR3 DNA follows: TGTGCCACCAGCTGCCTCTGGTTATGGGGACTAGCGGGATCCTACGAGCAGTACTTC.

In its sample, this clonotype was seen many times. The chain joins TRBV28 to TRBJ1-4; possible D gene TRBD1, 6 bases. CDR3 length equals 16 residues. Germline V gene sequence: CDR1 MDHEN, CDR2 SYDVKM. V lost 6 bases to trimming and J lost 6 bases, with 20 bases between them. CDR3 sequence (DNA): TGTGCCAGCAGCTTCCCCGACAGGATCGGTCATGAAAAACTGTTTTTT. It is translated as CASSFPDRIGHEKLFF.

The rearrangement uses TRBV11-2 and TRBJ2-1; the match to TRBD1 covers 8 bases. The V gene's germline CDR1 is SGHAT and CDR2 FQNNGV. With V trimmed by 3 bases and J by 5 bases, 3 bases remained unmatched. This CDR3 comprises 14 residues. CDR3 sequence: CASSFVTGDNEQFF. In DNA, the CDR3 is TGTGCCAGCAGCTTCGTGACAGGGGACAATGAGCAGTTCTTC.